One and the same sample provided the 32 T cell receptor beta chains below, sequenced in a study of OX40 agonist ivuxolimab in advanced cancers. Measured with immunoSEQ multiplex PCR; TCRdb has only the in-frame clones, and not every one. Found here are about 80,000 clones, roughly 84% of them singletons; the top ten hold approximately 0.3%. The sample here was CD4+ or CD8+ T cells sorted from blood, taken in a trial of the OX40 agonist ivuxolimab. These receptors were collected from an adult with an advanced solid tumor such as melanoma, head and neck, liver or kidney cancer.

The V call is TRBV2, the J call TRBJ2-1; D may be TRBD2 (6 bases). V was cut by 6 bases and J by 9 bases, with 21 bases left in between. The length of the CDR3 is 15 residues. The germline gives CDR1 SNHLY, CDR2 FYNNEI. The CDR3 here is CASSTGTRQSGEQFF. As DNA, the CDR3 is TGTGCCAGCAGCACCGGGACTCGGCAATCGGGTGAGCAGTTCTTC.

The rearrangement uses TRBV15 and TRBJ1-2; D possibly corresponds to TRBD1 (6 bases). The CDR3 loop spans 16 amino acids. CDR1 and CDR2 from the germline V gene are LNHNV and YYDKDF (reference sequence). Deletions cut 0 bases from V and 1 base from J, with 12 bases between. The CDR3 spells CATSRDLGGHNYGYTF. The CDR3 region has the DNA TGTGCCACCAGCAGAGATTTGGGGGGCCATAACTATGGCTACACCTTC.

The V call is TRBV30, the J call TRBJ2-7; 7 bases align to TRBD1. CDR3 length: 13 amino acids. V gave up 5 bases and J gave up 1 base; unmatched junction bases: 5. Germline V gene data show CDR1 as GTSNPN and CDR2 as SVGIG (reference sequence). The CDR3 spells CAWDRDRSYEQYF. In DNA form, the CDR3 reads TGTGCCTGGGACCGGGACAGATCCTACGAGCAGTACTTC. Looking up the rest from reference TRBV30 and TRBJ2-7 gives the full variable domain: SQTIHQWPATLVQPVGSPLSLECTVEGTSNPNLYWYRQAAGRGLQLLFYSVGIGQISSEVPQNLSASRPQDRQFILSSKKLLLSDSGFYLCAWDRDRSYEQYFGPGTRLTVT.

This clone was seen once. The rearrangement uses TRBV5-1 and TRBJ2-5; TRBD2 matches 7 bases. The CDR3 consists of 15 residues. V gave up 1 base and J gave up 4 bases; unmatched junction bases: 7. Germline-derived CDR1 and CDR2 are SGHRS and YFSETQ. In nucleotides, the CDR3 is TGCGCCAGCAGCTTGTCGGCGGGAGCTGTAGAGACCCAGTACTTC. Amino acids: CASSLSAGAVETQYF.

In DNA form, the CDR3 reads TGTGCCAGCAATCCGAAGGCAGGGGGACTATATGGCTACACCTTC. Translating gives CASNPKAGGLYGYTF. The rearrangement uses TRBV6-6 and TRBJ1-2; 7 positions match TRBD1. CDR3 length equals 15 residues. Per germline, CDR1 MNHNY and CDR2 SVGAGI (reference sequence). After removal of 7 bases from V and 5 bases from J, the junction contained 13 bases not matched to a gene.

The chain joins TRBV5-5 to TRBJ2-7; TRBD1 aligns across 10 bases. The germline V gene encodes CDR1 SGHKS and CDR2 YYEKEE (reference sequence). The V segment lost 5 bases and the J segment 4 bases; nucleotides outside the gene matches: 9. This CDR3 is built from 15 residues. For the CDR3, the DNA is TGTGCCAGCAGGGACCCGGGACAGGGGATTTACGAGCAGTACTTC. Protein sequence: CASRDPGQGIYEQYF. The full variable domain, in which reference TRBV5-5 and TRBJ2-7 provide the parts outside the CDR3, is DAGVTQSPTHLIKTRGQQVTLRCSPISGHKSVSWYQQVLGQGPQFIFQYYEKEERGRGNFPDRFSARQFPNYSSELNVNALLLGDSALYLCASRDPGQGIYEQYFGPGTRLTVT.

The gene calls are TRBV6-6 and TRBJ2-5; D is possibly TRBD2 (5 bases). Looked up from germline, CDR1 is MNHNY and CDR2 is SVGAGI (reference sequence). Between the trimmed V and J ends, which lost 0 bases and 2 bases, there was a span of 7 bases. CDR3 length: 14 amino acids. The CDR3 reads CASSYSRVQETQYF. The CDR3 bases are TGTGCCAGCAGTTACTCGAGGGTTCAAGAGACCCAGTACTTC.

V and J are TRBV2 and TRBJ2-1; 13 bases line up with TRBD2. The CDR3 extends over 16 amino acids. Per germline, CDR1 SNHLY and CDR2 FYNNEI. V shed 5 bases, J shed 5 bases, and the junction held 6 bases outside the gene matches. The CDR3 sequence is CASSFTLAGGNNEQFF. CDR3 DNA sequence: TGTGCCAGCAGTTTCACACTAGCGGGAGGGAACAATGAGCAGTTCTTC.

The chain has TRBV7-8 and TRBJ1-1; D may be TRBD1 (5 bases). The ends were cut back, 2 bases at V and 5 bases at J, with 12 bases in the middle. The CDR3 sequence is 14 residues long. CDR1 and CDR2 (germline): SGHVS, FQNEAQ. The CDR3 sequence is CASSLLTGGTEAFF. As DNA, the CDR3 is TGTGCCAGCAGCTTACTAACCGGGGGGACTGAAGCTTTCTTT.

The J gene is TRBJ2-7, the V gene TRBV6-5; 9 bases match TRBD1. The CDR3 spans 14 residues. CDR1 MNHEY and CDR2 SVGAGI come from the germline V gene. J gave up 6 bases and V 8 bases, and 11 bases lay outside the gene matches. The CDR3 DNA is TGTGCCAGCTCCATGACAGGGGGAAGAGGCGAGCAGTACTTC. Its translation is CASSMTGGRGEQYF.

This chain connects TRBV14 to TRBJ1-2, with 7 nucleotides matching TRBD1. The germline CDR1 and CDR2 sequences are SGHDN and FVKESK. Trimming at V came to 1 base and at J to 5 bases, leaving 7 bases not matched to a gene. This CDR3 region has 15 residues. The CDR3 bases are TGTGCCAGCAGCCAAGGACTTCTACAGGGGTATGGCTACACCTTC. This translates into CASSQGLLQGYGYTF.

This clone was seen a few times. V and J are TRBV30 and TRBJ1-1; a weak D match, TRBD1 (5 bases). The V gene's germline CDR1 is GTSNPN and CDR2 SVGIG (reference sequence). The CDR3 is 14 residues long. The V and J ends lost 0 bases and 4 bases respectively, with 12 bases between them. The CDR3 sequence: CAWSVPGPRTEAFF. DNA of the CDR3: TGTGCCTGGAGTGTACCGGGACCCCGCACTGAAGCTTTCTTT.

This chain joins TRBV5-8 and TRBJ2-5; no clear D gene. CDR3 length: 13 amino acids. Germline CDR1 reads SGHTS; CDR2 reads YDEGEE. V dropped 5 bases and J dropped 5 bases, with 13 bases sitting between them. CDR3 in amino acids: CASSSQFRETQYF. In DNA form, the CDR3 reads TGTGCCAGCAGTTCACAGTTCAGGGAGACCCAGTACTTC.

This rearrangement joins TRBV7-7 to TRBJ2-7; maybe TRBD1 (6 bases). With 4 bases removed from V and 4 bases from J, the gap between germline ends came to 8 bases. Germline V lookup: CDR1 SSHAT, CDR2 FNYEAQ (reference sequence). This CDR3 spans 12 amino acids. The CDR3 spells CASSSGQYEQYF. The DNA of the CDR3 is TGTGCCAGCAGCTCAGGACAGTACGAGCAGTACTTC. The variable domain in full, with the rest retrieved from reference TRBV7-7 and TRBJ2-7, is GAGVSQSPRYKVTKRGQDVTLRCDPISSHATLYWYQQALGQGPEFLTYFNYEAQPDKSGLPSDRFSAERPEGSISTLTIQRTEQRDSAMYRCASSSGQYEQYFGPGTRLTVT.

The CDR3 DNA reads TGTGCCAGCAGCTCTCTCCGGGACAGGGACTACGAGCAGTACTTC. It yields the protein CASSSLRDRDYEQYF. The chain is built from TRBV11-2 and TRBJ2-7, with 9 nucleotides matching TRBD1. The CDR3 is made up of 15 amino acids. The J segment lost 3 bases and the V segment lost 4 bases, leaving 7 bases of the junction unmatched. The germline V gene has CDR1 SGHAT and CDR2 FQNNGV.

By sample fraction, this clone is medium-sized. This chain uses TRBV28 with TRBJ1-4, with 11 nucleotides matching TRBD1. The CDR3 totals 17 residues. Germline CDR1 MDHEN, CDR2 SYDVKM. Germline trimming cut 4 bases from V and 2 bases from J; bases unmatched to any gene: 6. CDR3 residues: CASSSPGQGVTNEKLFF. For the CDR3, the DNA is TGTGCCAGCAGTTCTCCGGGACAGGGGGTTACTAATGAAAAACTGTTTTTT.

CDR3 sequence reads: CASSIAGGVAGELFF. The CDR3 DNA follows: TGTGCCAGTAGTATAGCAGGGGGCGTTGCCGGGGAGCTGTTTTTT. The rearrangement links TRBV19 to TRBJ2-2, with 8 bases aligning to TRBD1. The CDR3 runs 15 residues. Germline V gene sequence: CDR1 LNHDA, CDR2 SQIVND (reference sequence). V trimming: 1 base; J trimming: 6 bases; junction bases outside the gene matches: 4.

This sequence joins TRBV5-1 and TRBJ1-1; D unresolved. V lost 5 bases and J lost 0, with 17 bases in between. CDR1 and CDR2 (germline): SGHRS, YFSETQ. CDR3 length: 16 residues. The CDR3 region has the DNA TGCGCCAGCAGATCCGGGGATCCAGGAATGAACACTGAAGCTTTCTTT. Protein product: CASRSGDPGMNTEAFF.

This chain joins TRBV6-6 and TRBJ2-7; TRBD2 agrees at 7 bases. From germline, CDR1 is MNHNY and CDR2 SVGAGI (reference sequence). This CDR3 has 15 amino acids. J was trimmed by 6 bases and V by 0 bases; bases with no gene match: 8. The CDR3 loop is CASSYSTSLWVEQYF. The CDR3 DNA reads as TGTGCCAGCAGTTACTCGACTAGCCTTTGGGTCGAGCAGTACTTC.

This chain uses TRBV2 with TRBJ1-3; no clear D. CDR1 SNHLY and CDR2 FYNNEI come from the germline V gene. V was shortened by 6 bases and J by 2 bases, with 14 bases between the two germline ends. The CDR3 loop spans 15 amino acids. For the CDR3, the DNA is TGTGCCAGCAGGCCCGGGAAGGGCGCTGGAAACACCATATATTTT. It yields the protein CASRPGKGAGNTIYF.

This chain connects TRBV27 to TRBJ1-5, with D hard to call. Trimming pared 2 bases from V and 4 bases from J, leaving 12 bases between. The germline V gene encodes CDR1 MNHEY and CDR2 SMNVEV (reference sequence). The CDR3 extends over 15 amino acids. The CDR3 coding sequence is TGTGCCAGCAGTTTAGGCGGCCTCATTAATCAGCCCCAGCATTTT. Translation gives CASSLGGLINQPQHF.

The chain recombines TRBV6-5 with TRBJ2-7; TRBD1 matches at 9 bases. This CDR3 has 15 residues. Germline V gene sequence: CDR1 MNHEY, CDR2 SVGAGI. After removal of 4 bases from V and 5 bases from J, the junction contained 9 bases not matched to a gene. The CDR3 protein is CASSSTGTGRNEQYF. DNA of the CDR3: TGTGCCAGCAGTTCCACCGGGACAGGGCGGAACGAGCAGTACTTC.

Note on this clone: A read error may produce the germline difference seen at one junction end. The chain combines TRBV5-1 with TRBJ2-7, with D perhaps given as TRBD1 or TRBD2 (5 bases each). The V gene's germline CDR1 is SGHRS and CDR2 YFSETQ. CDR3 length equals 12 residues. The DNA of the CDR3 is TGCGCCAGCAGCTTGCCGGGACCAGCGGTGCACTTC. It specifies CASSLPGPAVHF.

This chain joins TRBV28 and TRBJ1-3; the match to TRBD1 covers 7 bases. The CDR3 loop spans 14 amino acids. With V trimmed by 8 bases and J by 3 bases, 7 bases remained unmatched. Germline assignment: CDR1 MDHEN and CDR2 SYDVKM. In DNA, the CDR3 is TGTGCCAGCTCGCGACAGGGCCTTGGAAACACCATATATTTT. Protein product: CASSRQGLGNTIYF. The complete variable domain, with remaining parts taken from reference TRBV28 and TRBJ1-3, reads DVKVTQSSRYLVKRTGEKVFLECVQDMDHENMFWYRQDPGLGLRLIYFSYDVKMKEKGDIPEGYSVSREKKERFSLILESASTNQTSMYLCASSRQGLGNTIYFGEGSWLTVV.

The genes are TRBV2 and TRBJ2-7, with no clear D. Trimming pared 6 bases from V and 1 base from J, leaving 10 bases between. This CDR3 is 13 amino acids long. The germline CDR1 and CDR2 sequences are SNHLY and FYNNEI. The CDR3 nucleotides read TGTGCCAGCAGCCCCAAGGGATCCTACGAGCAGTACGTC. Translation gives CASSPKGSYEQYV.

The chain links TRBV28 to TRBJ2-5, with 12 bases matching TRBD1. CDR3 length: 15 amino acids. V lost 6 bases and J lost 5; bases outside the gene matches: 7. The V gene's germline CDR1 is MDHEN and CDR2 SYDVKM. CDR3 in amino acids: CASSPGTGGWETQYF. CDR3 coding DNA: TGTGCCAGCAGCCCCGGGACAGGGGGCTGGGAGACCCAGTACTTC.

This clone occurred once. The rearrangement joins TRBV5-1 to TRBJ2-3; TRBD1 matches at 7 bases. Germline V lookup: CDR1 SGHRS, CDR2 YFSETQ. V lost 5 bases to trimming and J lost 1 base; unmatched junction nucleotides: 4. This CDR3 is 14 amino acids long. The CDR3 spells CASSLDRGTDTQYF. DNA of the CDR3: TGCGCCAGCAGTTTAGACAGGGGCACAGATACGCAGTATTTT.

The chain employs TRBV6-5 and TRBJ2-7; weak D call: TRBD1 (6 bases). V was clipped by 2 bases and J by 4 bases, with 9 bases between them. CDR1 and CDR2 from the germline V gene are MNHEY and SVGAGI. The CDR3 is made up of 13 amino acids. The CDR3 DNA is TGTGCCAGCAGTTACGCCAGGGGTTACGAGCAGTACGTC. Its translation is CASSYARGYEQYV.

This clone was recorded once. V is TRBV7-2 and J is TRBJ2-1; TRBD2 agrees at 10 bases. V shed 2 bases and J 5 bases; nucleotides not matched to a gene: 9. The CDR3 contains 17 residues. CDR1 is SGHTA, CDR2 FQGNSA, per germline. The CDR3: CASSLRLAGAKDNEQFF. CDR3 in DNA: TGTGCCAGCAGCTTACGGCTAGCGGGAGCCAAAGACAATGAGCAGTTCTTC.

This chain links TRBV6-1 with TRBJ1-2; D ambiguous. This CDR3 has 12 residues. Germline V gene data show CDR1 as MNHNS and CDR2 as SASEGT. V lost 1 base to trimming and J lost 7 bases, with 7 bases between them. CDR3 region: CASSEGRCGYTF. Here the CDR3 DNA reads TGTGCCAGCAGTGAAGGCCGATGTGGCTACACCTTC.

Here the CDR3 reads CASSSTGLSGNTIYF. The CDR3 DNA reads as TGTGCCAGCAGTTCCACAGGGCTCTCTGGAAACACCATATATTTT. The chain links TRBV6-5 to TRBJ1-3; the D gene is possibly TRBD1 (6 bases). Germline V gene lookup returns CDR1 MNHEY and CDR2 SVGAGI. The CDR3 sequence is 15 residues long. V lost 4 bases and J 0 bases, leaving 10 bases between the germline ends.

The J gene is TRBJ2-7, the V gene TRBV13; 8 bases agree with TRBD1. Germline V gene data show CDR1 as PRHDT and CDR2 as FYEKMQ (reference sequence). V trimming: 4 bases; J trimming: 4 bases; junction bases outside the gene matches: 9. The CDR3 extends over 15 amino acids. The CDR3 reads CASSYRDQGAYEQYF. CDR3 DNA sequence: TGTGCCAGCAGCTACCGGGACCAGGGGGCTTACGAGCAGTACTTC. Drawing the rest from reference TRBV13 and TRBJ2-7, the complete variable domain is AAGVIQSPRHLIKEKRETATLKCYPIPRHDTVYWYQQGPGQDPQFLISFYEKMQSDKGSIPDRFSAQQFSDYHSELNMSSLELGDSALYFCASSYRDQGAYEQYFGPGTRLTVT.